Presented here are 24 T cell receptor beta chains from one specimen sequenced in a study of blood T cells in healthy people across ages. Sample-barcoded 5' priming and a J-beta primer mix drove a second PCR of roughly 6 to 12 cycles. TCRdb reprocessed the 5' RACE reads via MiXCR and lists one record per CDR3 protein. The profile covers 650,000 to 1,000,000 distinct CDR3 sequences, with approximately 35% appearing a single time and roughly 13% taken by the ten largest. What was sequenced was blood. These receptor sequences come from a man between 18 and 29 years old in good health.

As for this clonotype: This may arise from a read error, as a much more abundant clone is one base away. CDR3 bases: TGTGCCAGCAGCTCAACCGGGACAGGGTACTACGAGCAGTTCTTC. Translating gives CASSSTGTGYYEQFF. The chain has TRBV6-5 and TRBJ2-1, with 9 bases that match TRBD1. Germline trimming cut 6 bases from V and 10 bases from J; bases unmatched to any gene: 13. Germline V lookup: CDR1 MNHEY, CDR2 SVGAGI. The CDR3 covers 15 residues.

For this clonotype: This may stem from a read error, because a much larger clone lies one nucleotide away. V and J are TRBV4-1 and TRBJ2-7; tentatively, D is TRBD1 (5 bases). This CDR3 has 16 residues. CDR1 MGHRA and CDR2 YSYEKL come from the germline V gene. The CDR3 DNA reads TGCGCCGGCAGCCAACGTCAGACAGAGAGCTCCTACGAGCAGTACTTC. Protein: CAGSQRQTESSYEQYF.

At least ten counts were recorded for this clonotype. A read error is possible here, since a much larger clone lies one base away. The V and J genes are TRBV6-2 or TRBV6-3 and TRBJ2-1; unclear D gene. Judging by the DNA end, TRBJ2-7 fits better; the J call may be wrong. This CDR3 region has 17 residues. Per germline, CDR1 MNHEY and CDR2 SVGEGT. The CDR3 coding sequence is TGTGCCAGCACCACACATTCAAAGGCCAGCTCCTACAATGAGCAGTACTTC. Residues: CASTTHSKASSYNEQYF.

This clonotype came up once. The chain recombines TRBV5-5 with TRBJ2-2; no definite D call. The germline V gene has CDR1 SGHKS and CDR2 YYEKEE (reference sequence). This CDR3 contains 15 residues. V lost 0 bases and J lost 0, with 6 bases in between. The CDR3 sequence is CASSLGASNTGELFF. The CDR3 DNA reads TGTGCCAGCAGCTTGGGCGCTTCGAACACCGGGGAGCTGTTTTTT.

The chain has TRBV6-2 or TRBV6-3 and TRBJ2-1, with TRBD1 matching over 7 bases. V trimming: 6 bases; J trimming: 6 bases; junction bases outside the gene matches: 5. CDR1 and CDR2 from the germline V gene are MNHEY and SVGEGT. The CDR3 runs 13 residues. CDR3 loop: CASSNRGRNEQFF. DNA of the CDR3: TGTGCCAGCAGCAACAGGGGTCGCAATGAGCAGTTCTTC.

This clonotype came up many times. CDR3 region: CASSPPDREESYNEQFF. CDR3 sequence (DNA): TGTGCCAGCAGCCCACCTGACAGGGAGGAATCCTACAATGAGCAGTTCTTC. This chain links TRBV7-2 with TRBJ2-1; D is possibly TRBD1 (7 bases). CDR3 size: 17 residues. From germline, CDR1 is SGHTA and CDR2 FQGNSA. V lost 5 bases, J lost 1 base, and 18 bases lay in between.

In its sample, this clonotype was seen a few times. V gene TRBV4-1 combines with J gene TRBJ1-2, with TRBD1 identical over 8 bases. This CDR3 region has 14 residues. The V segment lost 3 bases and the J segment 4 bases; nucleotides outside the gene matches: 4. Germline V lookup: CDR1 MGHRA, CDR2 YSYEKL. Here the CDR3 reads CASSQPQGGYGYTF. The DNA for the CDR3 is TGCGCCAGCAGCCAGCCACAGGGGGGCTATGGCTACACCTTC.

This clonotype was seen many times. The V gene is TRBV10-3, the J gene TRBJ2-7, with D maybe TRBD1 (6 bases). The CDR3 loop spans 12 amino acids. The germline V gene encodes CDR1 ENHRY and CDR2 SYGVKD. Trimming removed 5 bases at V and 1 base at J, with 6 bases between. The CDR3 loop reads CAISTGSYEQYF. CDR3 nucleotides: TGTGCCATCAGTACAGGGTCCTACGAGCAGTACTTC.

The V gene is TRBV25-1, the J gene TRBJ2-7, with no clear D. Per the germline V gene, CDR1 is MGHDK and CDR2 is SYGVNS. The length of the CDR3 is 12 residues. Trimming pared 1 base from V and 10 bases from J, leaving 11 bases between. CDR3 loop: CASSEWSTGQYF. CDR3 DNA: TGTGCCAGCAGTGAATGGAGTACCGGACAGTACTTC.

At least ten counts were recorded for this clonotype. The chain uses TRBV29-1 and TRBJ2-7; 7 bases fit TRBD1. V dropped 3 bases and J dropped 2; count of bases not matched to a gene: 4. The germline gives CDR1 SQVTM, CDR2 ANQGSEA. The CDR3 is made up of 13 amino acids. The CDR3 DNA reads TGCAGCGTTGAGGCGACAGGGACCTACGAGCAGTACTTC. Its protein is CSVEATGTYEQYF.

The CDR3 loop reads CASSLYDTQYF. CDR3 sequence (DNA): TGTGCCAGCAGTTTATATGATACGCAGTATTTT. The genes are TRBV27 and TRBJ2-3; no clear D. The CDR3 sequence is 11 residues long. The V and J ends lost 1 base and 6 bases respectively, with 2 bases between them. Germline-derived CDR1 and CDR2 are MNHEY and SMNVEV (reference sequence).

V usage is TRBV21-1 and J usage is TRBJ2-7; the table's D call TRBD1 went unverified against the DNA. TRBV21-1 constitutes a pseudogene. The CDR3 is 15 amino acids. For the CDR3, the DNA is TGTGCCAGCAGCGCCCCCGGGACAGAGAACTACGAGCAGTACTTC. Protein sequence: CASSAPGTENYEQYF.

The CDR3 bases are TGTGCCAGCAGCCCACGGACAGCAGACACCGGGGAGCTGTTTTTT. Amino acid sequence: CASSPRTADTGELFF. The chain carries TRBV11-3 and TRBJ2-2; tentative D call: TRBD1 (6 bases). The V end was cut by 5 bases, the J end by 3 bases, with 13 bases between. CDR1 is SGHNT, CDR2 YENEEA, per germline. This CDR3 comprises 15 residues.

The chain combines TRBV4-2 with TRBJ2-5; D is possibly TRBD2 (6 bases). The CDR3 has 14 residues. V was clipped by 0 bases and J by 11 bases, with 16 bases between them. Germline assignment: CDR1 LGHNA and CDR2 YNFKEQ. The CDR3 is CASSQESTWAGQYF. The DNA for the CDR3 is TGTGCCAGCAGCCAAGAGAGTACTTGGGCGGGGCAGTACTTC.

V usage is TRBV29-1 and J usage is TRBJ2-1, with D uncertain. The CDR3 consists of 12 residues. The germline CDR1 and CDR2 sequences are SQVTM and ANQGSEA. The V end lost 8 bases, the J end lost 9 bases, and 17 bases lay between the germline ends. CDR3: CSSTPPSGEQFF. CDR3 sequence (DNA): TGCAGCTCGACTCCGCCATCCGGTGAGCAGTTCTTC.

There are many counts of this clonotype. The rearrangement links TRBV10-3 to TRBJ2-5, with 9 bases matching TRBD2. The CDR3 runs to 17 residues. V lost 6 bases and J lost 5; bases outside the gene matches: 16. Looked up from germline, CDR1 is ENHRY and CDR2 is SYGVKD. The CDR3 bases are TGTGCCATCAGAAAACAGACTAGCGGTCCCTTCGGGGAGACCCAGTACTTC. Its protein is CAIRKQTSGPFGETQYF.

The CDR3 DNA reads TGTGCCAGCAGTTACTCCGGGGAGATCTATGGCTACACCTTC. The encoded protein is CASSYSGEIYGYTF. The V and J genes are TRBV6-5 and TRBJ1-2; D not resolved. The V gene's germline CDR1 is MNHEY and CDR2 SVGAGI. The CDR3 has 14 amino acids. V dropped 0 bases and J dropped 4 bases, with 9 bases sitting between them.

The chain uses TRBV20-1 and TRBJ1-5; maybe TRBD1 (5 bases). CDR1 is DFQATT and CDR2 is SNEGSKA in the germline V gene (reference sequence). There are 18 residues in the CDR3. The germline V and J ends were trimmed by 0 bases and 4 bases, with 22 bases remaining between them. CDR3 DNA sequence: TGCAGTGCTAGAGAAACTCCGGCAGGGTTTCGAGAGAATCAGCCCCAGCATTTT. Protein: CSARETPAGFRENQPQHF.

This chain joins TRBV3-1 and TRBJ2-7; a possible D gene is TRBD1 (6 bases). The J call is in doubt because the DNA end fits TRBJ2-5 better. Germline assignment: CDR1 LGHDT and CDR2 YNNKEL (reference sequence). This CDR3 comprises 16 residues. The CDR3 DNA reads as TGTGCCAGCAGCCAAGCGGTACTACAGGGACAAGAGACCCAGTACTTC. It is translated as CASSQAVLQGQETQYF.

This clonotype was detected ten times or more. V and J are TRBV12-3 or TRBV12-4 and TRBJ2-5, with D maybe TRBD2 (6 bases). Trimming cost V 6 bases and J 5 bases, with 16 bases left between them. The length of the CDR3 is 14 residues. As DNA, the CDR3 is TGTGCCAGCAGACGGACTACGCGGATGGAGACCCAGTACTTC. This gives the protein CASRRTTRMETQYF.

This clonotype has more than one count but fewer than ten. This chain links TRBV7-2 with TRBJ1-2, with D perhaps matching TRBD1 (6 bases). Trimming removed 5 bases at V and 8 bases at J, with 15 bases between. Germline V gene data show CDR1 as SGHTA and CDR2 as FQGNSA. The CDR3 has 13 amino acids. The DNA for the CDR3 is TGTGCCAGCAGCCGAGGGGGTGGCGAAGGCTACACCTTC. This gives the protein CASSRGGGEGYTF.

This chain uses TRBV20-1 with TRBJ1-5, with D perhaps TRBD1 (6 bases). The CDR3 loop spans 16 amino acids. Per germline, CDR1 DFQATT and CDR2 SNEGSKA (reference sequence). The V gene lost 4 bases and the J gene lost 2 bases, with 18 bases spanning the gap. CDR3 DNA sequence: TGCAGTGCTACCCTAGGGGGAGCCCTCGGCAATCAGCCCCAGCATTTT. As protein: CSATLGGALGNQPQHF.

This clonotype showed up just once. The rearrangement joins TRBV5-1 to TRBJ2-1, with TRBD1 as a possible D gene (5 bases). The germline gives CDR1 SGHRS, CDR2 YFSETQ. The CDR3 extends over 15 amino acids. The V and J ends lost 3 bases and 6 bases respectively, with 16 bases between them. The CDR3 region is CASSSEGVGANEQFF. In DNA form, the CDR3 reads TGCGCCAGCAGCTCGGAAGGGGTTGGGGCCAATGAGCAGTTCTTC.

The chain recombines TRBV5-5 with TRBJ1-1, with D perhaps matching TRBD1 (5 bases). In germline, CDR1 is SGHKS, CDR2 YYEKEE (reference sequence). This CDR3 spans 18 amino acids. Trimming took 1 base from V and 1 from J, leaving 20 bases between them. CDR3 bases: TGTGCCAGCAGCTTGCACTTCCCGGCAGGACAATGGAACACTGAAGCTTTCTTT. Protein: CASSLHFPAGQWNTEAFF. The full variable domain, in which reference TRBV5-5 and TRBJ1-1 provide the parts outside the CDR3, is DAGVTQSPTHLIKTRGQQVTLRCSPISGHKSVSWYQQVLGQGPQFIFQYYEKEERGRGNFPDRFSARQFPNYSSELNVNALLLGDSALYLCASSLHFPAGQWNTEAFFGQGTRLTVV.